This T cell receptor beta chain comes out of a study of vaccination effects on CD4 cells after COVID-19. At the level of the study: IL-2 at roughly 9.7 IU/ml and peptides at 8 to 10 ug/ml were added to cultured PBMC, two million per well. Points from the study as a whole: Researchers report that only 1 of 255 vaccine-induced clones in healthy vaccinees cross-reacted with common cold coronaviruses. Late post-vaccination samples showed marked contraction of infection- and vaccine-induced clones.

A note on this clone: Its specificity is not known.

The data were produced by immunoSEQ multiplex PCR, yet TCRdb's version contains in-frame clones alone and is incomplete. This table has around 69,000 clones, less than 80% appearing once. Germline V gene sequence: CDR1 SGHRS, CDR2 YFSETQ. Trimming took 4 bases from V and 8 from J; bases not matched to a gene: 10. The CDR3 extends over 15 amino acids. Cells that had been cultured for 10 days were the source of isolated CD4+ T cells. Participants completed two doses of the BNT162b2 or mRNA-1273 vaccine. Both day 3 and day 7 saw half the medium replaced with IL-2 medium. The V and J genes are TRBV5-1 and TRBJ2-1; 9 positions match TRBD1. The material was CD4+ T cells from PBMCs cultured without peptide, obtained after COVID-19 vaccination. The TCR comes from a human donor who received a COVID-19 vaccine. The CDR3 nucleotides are TGCGCCAGCAGCCCACTCGGACAGGGGACGGATGAGCAGTTCTTC. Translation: CASSPLGQGTDEQFF.